Each of the 2 T cell receptor beta chains below was sequenced from the same sample in a study of T cell responses to AZD1222 COVID-19 vaccine. The protocol was immunoSEQ multiplex PCR, while the TCRdb copy is restricted to in-frame clones and leaves out a portion. The sample holds under 100,000 clones, 65% to 90% seen once. Sequences were derived from peripheral blood, sampled on day 0 of AZD1222 vaccination. These receptors were obtained from an adult in good health.

The chain carries TRBV24-1 and TRBJ2-1; possibly TRBD2 for D (5 bases). Between the trimmed V and J ends, which lost 6 bases and 6 bases, there was a span of 14 bases. This CDR3 contains 14 residues. The germline V gene encodes CDR1 KGHDR and CDR2 SFDVKD. CDR3 loop: CATSSNGGGNEQFF. CDR3 nucleotides: TGTGCCACCAGTAGTAACGGAGGCGGCAATGAGCAGTTCTTC.

This chain connects TRBV7-9 to TRBJ2-2, with 10 nucleotides matching TRBD2. The CDR3 contains 13 residues. The germline CDR1 and CDR2 sequences are SEHNR and FQNEAQ (reference sequence). The trim removed 4 bases at V and 7 bases at J, leaving 0 bases unmatched. CDR3 in amino acids: CASSSSGGGELFF. CDR3 DNA sequence: TGTGCCAGCAGCTCTAGCGGGGGCGGGGAGCTGTTTTTT.